A single sample gave rise to the 32 T cell receptor beta chains below, sequenced in a study of tumor-infiltrating lymphocytes in localized non-small cell lung cancer. Some clones are missing from TCRdb's copy, which holds only in-frame ones; the method was immunoSEQ multiplex PCR. Among about 7,400 clones listed, about 74% were seen once. Sequencing was done on a sample of uninvolved lung tissue not adjacent to the tumor. The receptors were sampled from a human donor with non-small cell lung cancer.

This clone was seen a handful of times. The CDR3 sequence: CASSDLLAGDETQYF. CDR3 in DNA: TGCGCCAGCAGCGACCTACTAGCGGGGGATGAGACCCAGTACTTC. The gene calls are TRBV5-1 and TRBJ2-5; 11 positions agree with TRBD2. This CDR3 region has 15 residues. Trimming removed 4 bases from V and 5 bases from J; junction bases left unmatched: 7. Germline CDR1 SGHRS, CDR2 YFSETQ.

CDR3 residues: CASSLGQENTGELFF. Here the CDR3 DNA reads TGTGCCAGCAGTTTAGGGCAGGAAAACACCGGGGAGCTGTTTTTT. The rearrangement links TRBV6-6 to TRBJ2-2; D remains ambiguous. V was trimmed by 4 bases and J by 2 bases, leaving 11 bases between them. Germline CDR1 MNHNY, CDR2 SVGAGI (reference sequence). The CDR3 sequence is 15 residues long.

The chain links TRBV6-4 to TRBJ2-2, with TRBD2 identical over 11 bases. Germline-derived CDR1 and CDR2 are MRHNA and SNTAGT. The J segment lost 6 bases and the V segment lost 2 bases, leaving 2 bases of the junction unmatched. The CDR3 totals 15 residues. The CDR3, as DNA: TGTGCCAGCAGTGACACTAGCGGGAGCTCCGGGGAGCTGTTTTTT. Translated, it gives CASSDTSGSSGELFF.

This chain links TRBV2 with TRBJ2-3; 11 bases agree with TRBD2. The junction had 6 bases not matched to a gene; V was cut back by 6 bases and J by 4 bases. Germline assignment: CDR1 SNHLY and CDR2 FYNNEI. The length of the CDR3 is 15 residues. The CDR3 DNA follows: TGTGCCAGCAGCGAAACGGGACTAGCGGCAGATACGCAGTATTTT. Protein sequence: CASSETGLAADTQYF.

In this sample, this clone turned up a few times. The chain joins TRBV19 to TRBJ1-6, with D hard to call. The V gene lost 8 bases and the J gene lost 7 bases, with 12 bases spanning the gap. The CDR3 length is 13 residues. Germline V CDR1 and CDR2: LNHDA, SQIVND (reference sequence). The CDR3 spells CASSTETNSPLHF. The CDR3 region has the DNA TGTGCCAGTTCAACGGAAACAAATTCACCCCTCCACTTT.

The CDR3 reads CASSISDLTDTQYF. CDR3 bases: TGTGCCAGTAGTATTTCGGACCTCACAGATACGCAGTATTTT. The genes are TRBV19 and TRBJ2-3; the D is unclear. The germline V gene encodes CDR1 LNHDA and CDR2 SQIVND (reference sequence). V was trimmed by 3 bases and J by 2 bases, leaving 9 bases between them. The CDR3 sequence is 14 residues long.

The chain uses TRBV7-2 and TRBJ1-1, with a possible D match to TRBD1 (5 bases). This CDR3 is 15 amino acids long. V lost 2 bases to trimming and J lost 1 base, with 11 bases between them. CDR1 and CDR2 (germline): SGHTA, FQGNSA. The chain's CDR3 is CASSLMGRGNTEAFF. The CDR3 nucleotides are TGTGCCAGCAGCTTAATGGGGCGCGGGAACACTGAAGCTTTCTTT.

The rearrangement joins TRBV4-2 to TRBJ1-1; tentative D call: TRBD1 (5 bases). Germline V gene lookup returns CDR1 LGHNA and CDR2 YNFKEQ. The CDR3 is 13 residues long. With 4 bases removed from V and 1 base from J, the gap between germline ends came to 7 bases. The CDR3 sequence is CASSRDRNTEAFF. The CDR3 nucleotides read TGTGCCAGCAGCCGAGACAGGAACACTGAAGCTTTCTTT.

The chain has TRBV29-1 and TRBJ1-1, with 7 bases aligning to TRBD1. CDR3 length: 10 residues. V was pared by 5 bases and J by 11 bases, with 5 bases of the junction left unmatched. The germline CDR1 and CDR2 sequences are SQVTM and ANQGSEA. The CDR3 nucleotides read TGCAGCGTTTTACAGGGGAGTGCTTTCTTT. This sequence encodes CSVLQGSAFF.

The CDR3 here is CASSYGDRDTQYF. CDR3 bases: TGTGCCAGCAGTTACGGGGACAGGGATACGCAGTATTTT. The rearrangement joins TRBV6-5 to TRBJ2-3, with 8 bases that match TRBD1. V trimming: 2 bases; J trimming: 6 bases; junction bases outside the gene matches: 1. CDR1 and CDR2 from the germline V gene are MNHEY and SVGAGI. This CDR3 region has 13 residues.

The rearrangement links TRBV5-6 to TRBJ1-2; the D is unclear. The germline CDR1 and CDR2 sequences are SGHDT and YYEEEE. Trimming cost V 5 bases and J 4 bases, with 12 bases left between them. The CDR3 is 13 residues long. CDR3 sequence reads: CASSRDVTYGYTF. CDR3 DNA: TGTGCCAGCAGTCGTGACGTGACCTATGGCTACACCTTC. The full variable domain, with the rest looked up from reference TRBV5-6 and TRBJ1-2, is DAGVTQSPTHLIKTRGQQVTLRCSPKSGHDTVSWYQQALGQGPQFIFQYYEEEERQRGNFPDRFSGHQFPNYSSELNVNALLLGDSALYLCASSRDVTYGYTFGSGTRLTVV.

CDR3 DNA: TGCGCCAGCAGCTTGGACACTTTCTCTGGAAACACCATATATTTT. Residues: CASSLDTFSGNTIYF. V is TRBV5-1 and J is TRBJ1-3; no definite D call. CDR1 SGHRS and CDR2 YFSETQ come from the germline V gene. The CDR3 extends over 15 amino acids. Trimming pared 0 bases from V and 0 bases from J, leaving 7 bases between.

In this sample, this clone turned up a few times. This chain links TRBV5-1 with TRBJ1-2; 10 bases fit TRBD1. With V trimmed by 0 bases and J by 8 bases, 4 bases remained unmatched. Looked up from germline, CDR1 is SGHRS and CDR2 is YFSETQ. The CDR3 runs 14 residues. The CDR3, as DNA: TGCGCCAGCAGCTTGGGAGGGACAGGGGCCGGCTACACCTTC. It codes for CASSLGGTGAGYTF.

This sequence joins TRBV29-1 and TRBJ2-3; 13 positions agree with TRBD2. This CDR3 region has 15 residues. Germline CDR1 and CDR2: SQVTM and ANQGSEA. V dropped 4 bases and J dropped 2; count of bases not matched to a gene: 3. DNA of the CDR3: TGCAGCGTTGGGACTAGCGGGGGACCCACAGATACGCAGTATTTT. Its protein product is CSVGTSGGPTDTQYF.

The rearrangement links TRBV4-1 to TRBJ2-3; D not certain. In germline, CDR1 is MGHRA, CDR2 YSYEKL. V was pared by 3 bases and J by 6 bases, with 10 bases between. The CDR3 is 13 residues long. CDR3 region: CASSQSRVDTQYF. DNA for the CDR3: TGCGCCAGCAGCCAGTCACGGGTGGATACGCAGTATTTT.

The rearrangement joins TRBV30 to TRBJ2-3; D is undetermined. This CDR3 spans 15 amino acids. Germline loops: CDR1 GTSNPN, CDR2 SVGIG (reference sequence). V lost 0 bases to trimming and J lost 4 bases, with 14 bases between them. As DNA, the CDR3 is TGTGCCTGGAGTGTACAAGGAATTTTAGCAGATACGCAGTATTTT. Amino acid sequence: CAWSVQGILADTQYF. Filled out from reference TRBV30 and TRBJ2-3, the complete variable domain reads SQTIHQWPATLVQPVGSPLSLECTVEGTSNPNLYWYRQAAGRGLQLLFYSVGIGQISSEVPQNLSASRPQDRQFILSSKKLLLSDSGFYLCAWSVQGILADTQYFGPGTRLTVL.

The V and J genes are TRBV14 and TRBJ2-5, with 8 positions matching TRBD1. Trimming took 4 bases from V and 0 from J; bases not matched to a gene: 1. CDR1 and CDR2 (germline): SGHDN, FVKESK. This CDR3 has 14 residues. CDR3 nucleotide sequence: TGTGCCAGCAGCCGGGACAGGAACCAAGAGACCCAGTACTTC. As protein: CASSRDRNQETQYF.

This clone is labeled large. The V call is TRBV7-9, the J call TRBJ2-7; tentatively, D is TRBD1 or TRBD2 (5 bases each). Per the germline V gene, CDR1 is SEHNR and CDR2 is FQNEAQ (reference sequence). This CDR3 has 18 amino acids. Trimming pared 5 bases from V and 0 bases from J, leaving 23 bases between. CDR3 amino acids: CASSPVGDGSLSSYEQYF. The CDR3 bases are TGTGCCAGCAGCCCCGTAGGGGACGGCAGCTTAAGCTCCTACGAGCAGTACTTC.

J is TRBJ2-2 and V is TRBV4-2; the D call may be TRBD1 or TRBD2 (6 bases each). Trimming shortened V by 1 base and J by 3 bases, and 12 bases separated the two germline ends. The germline CDR1 and CDR2 sequences are LGHNA and YNFKEQ. The CDR3 consists of 16 residues. CDR3 in amino acids: CASSQGTGGDTGELFF. For the CDR3, the DNA is TGTGCCAGCAGCCAAGGGACCGGGGGCGACACCGGGGAGCTGTTTTTT.

The CDR3 DNA reads TGTGCCAGCAGCTCGGGCTCACTTCGGGGGACTGAAGCTTTCTTT. It yields the protein CASSSGSLRGTEAFF. The chain couples TRBV7-9 to TRBJ1-1, with D tentatively TRBD1 (5 bases). Trimming shortened V by 4 bases and J by 5 bases, and 17 bases separated the two germline ends. Germline CDR1 reads SEHNR; CDR2 reads FQNEAQ (reference sequence). This CDR3 has 15 residues.

The chain couples TRBV7-9 to TRBJ1-1; no definite D call. The V and J ends lost 9 bases and 2 bases respectively, with 10 bases between them. This CDR3 has 12 residues. CDR1 SEHNR and CDR2 FQNEAQ come from the germline V gene (reference sequence). CDR3 in amino acids: CASTWLNTEAFF. The CDR3, as DNA: TGTGCCAGTACTTGGCTCAACACTGAAGCTTTCTTT.

The rearrangement links TRBV2 to TRBJ1-4, with D uncertain. The CDR3 totals 13 residues. CDR1 and CDR2 from the germline V gene are SNHLY and FYNNEI. V was clipped by 8 bases and J by 8 bases, with 15 bases between them. The CDR3 loop is CASRGLLGEKLFF. The CDR3 nucleotides read TGTGCCAGCCGGGGTCTGCTCGGAGAAAAACTGTTTTTT.

A single count supports this clone. The chain combines TRBV29-1 with TRBJ2-1; weak D call: TRBD2 (5 bases). Trimming took off 2 bases at V and 5 bases at J, with 10 bases between the two ends. The germline V gene has CDR1 SQVTM and CDR2 ANQGSEA. The CDR3 has 13 residues. The CDR3 sequence is CSVEKWTDNEQFF. DNA of the CDR3: TGCAGCGTTGAAAAGTGGACTGACAATGAGCAGTTCTTC.

The genes are TRBV5-1 and TRBJ2-5, with unresolved D. CDR1 is SGHRS, CDR2 YFSETQ, per germline. The CDR3 runs to 13 residues. Trimming removed 0 bases from V and 4 bases from J, with 7 bases in between. The CDR3 here is CASSLEGRETQYF. The CDR3 nucleotides are TGCGCCAGCAGCTTGGAGGGTCGAGAGACCCAGTACTTC.

This sequence joins TRBV6-5 and TRBJ1-2; D is ambiguous. The V gene lost 5 bases and the J gene lost 4 bases, with 8 bases spanning the gap. The CDR3 consists of 12 residues. Germline loops: CDR1 MNHEY, CDR2 SVGAGI. The CDR3 loop is CASSEGTYGYTF. The CDR3 DNA is TGTGCCAGCAGTGAGGGAACCTATGGCTACACCTTC.

The chain recombines TRBV5-1 with TRBJ1-1; no firm D call. Germline CDR1 is SGHRS and CDR2 is YFSETQ. The CDR3 sequence is 14 residues long. V was clipped by 4 bases and J by 2 bases, with 12 bases between them. The CDR3 DNA is TGCGCCAGCAGCCCGGACGGTGTCAACACTGAAGCTTTCTTT. Encoded protein: CASSPDGVNTEAFF.

The J gene is TRBJ1-1, the V gene TRBV6-5; D is undetermined. CDR1 is MNHEY and CDR2 is SVGAGI in the germline V gene. The CDR3 contains 13 residues. Trimming shortened V by 6 bases and J by 5 bases, and 13 bases separated the two germline ends. The DNA of the CDR3 is TGTGCCAGCAGCCCGTCGACGTATACTGAAGCTTTCTTT. As protein: CASSPSTYTEAFF.

The genes are TRBV27 and TRBJ2-5; no reliable D call. From germline, CDR1 is MNHEY and CDR2 SMNVEV (reference sequence). CDR3 length equals 13 residues. V lost 0 bases, J lost 1 base, and 3 bases lay in between. This CDR3 is CASSLSGQETQYF. The CDR3 DNA reads TGTGCCAGCAGTTTATCAGGCCAAGAGACCCAGTACTTC.

The chain recombines TRBV28 with TRBJ2-7; 10 positions match TRBD1. Trimming took 6 bases from V and 3 from J; bases not matched to a gene: 5. The germline V gene encodes CDR1 MDHEN and CDR2 SYDVKM. CDR3 length: 14 residues. This CDR3 is CASRGQGGRYEQYF. As DNA, the CDR3 is TGTGCCAGCAGAGGACAGGGGGGGCGCTACGAGCAGTACTTC.

J is TRBJ1-1 and V is TRBV19; D gene uncertain. Trimming took 3 bases from V and 5 from J, leaving 13 bases between them. Per germline, CDR1 LNHDA and CDR2 SQIVND (reference sequence). The CDR3 contains 14 residues. The CDR3 sequence: CASSMRAAKTEAFF. The CDR3 nucleotides read TGTGCCAGTAGTATGAGGGCAGCTAAAACTGAAGCTTTCTTT.

J is TRBJ1-2 and V is TRBV29-1, with D maybe TRBD1 (5 bases). Germline values: CDR1 SQVTM, CDR2 ANQGSEA. This CDR3 spans 13 amino acids. V was trimmed by 7 bases and J by 3 bases, leaving 15 bases between them. The CDR3 DNA reads TGCAGCGCAGGGCCGGAGGGGCACTATGGCTACACCTTC. It encodes CSAGPEGHYGYTF.

The rearrangement links TRBV5-1 to TRBJ2-7; D might be TRBD1 (6 bases). From germline, CDR1 is SGHRS and CDR2 YFSETQ. The CDR3 runs 15 residues. The V end was cut by 5 bases, the J end by 0 bases, with 15 bases between. CDR3 bases: TGCGCCAGCAGTCCCCGACAGGCGAGCTCCTACGAGCAGTACTTC. Translating gives CASSPRQASSYEQYF.